One sample yielded the 27 T cell receptor beta chains listed below, sequenced in a study of CD8+CD57+ T cells in acquired aplastic anemia. TCR beta VDJ and CDR3 were profiled, and genomic DNA was the template. Each CDR3 protein is one row after TCRdb ran MiXCR on the reads. The data contain some 200,000 distinct CDR3 sequences, 48% of them singletons. Only patients with CD8+CD57+ cell expansion on flow cytometry were chosen for sequencing. Sequenced material: sorted CD4+, CD8+, or CD8+CD57+ T cells (not recorded which) from PBMCs. The source of these receptors is a human donor with aplastic anemia.

With regard to this clonotype: The junction differs from germline at one of its ends, possibly a read error. The V call is TRBV6-4, the J call TRBJ2-7, with D perhaps TRBD2 (6 bases). This CDR3 is built from 16 residues. In germline, CDR1 is MRHNA, CDR2 SNTAGT. Written as DNA, the CDR3 is TGTGCCAGCAGCGACTTCCGGTGGCGGGACTCCTACGAGCAGTACTTC. Translation gives CASSDFRWRDSYEQYF.

The chain links TRBV25-1 to TRBJ2-7; D not resolved. V was cut by 4 bases and J by 0 bases, with 13 bases left in between. Germline V gene lookup returns CDR1 MGHDK and CDR2 SYGVNS. The CDR3 is 15 amino acids. The CDR3 DNA reads as TGTGCCAGCAGTGGGGTTCCCCCCAACTCCTACGAGCAGTACTTC. It yields the protein CASSGVPPNSYEQYF.

The table lists this clonotype with many counts. This chain connects TRBV4-3 to TRBJ2-7, with D unclear. This CDR3 has 18 residues. In germline, CDR1 is LGHNA, CDR2 YSLEER. Trimming removed 3 bases at V and 1 base at J, with 22 bases between. In nucleotides, the CDR3 is TGCGCCAGCAGCCATCCCTCCTCGGATGTGGACCAATCCTACGAGCAGTACTTC. Translation: CASSHPSSDVDQSYEQYF.

The chain recombines TRBV7-2 with TRBJ2-2; D is possibly TRBD2 (6 bases). Deletions cut 2 bases from V and 7 bases from J, with 14 bases between. The CDR3 consists of 15 residues. Per germline, CDR1 SGHTA and CDR2 FQGNSA. CDR3 amino acids: CASSLSETRGGELFF. DNA for the CDR3: TGTGCCAGCAGCTTATCTGAGACTAGGGGCGGGGAGCTGTTTTTT.

A remark on this clonotype: This may be a read error, as it is one base from a much larger clone. The genes are TRBV10-3 and TRBJ2-1; perhaps TRBD1 as D (5 bases). Germline V lookup: CDR1 ENHRY, CDR2 SYGVKD. V was cut by 10 bases and J by 9 bases, with 13 bases left in between. The CDR3 is made up of 11 amino acids. The DNA for the CDR3 is TGTGCCAGCAGAACAGGTAGTGAGCAGTTCTTC. It yields the protein CASRTGSEQFF.

The chain couples TRBV15 to TRBJ2-1, with D maybe TRBD1 (6 bases). The V gene's germline CDR1 is LNHNV and CDR2 YYDKDF (reference sequence). V lost 3 bases to trimming and J lost 8 bases, with 26 bases between them. The CDR3 consists of 18 residues. This CDR3 reads CATSSPSLMRGTHHEQFF. CDR3 DNA: TGTGCCACCAGCAGTCCTTCACTAATGAGGGGGACGCACCATGAGCAGTTCTTC. Complete variable domain (other parts from reference TRBV15 and TRBJ2-1): DAMVIQNPRYQVTQFGKPVTLSCSQTLNHNVMYWYQQKSSQAPKLLFHYYDKDFNNEADTPDNFQSRRPNTSFCFLDIRSPGLGDTAMYLCATSSPSLMRGTHHEQFFGPGTRLTVL.

This clonotype was detected ten times or more. The chain is built from TRBV11-2 and TRBJ2-1; 13 nucleotides align to TRBD2. CDR1 is SGHAT and CDR2 is FQNNGV in the germline V gene. This CDR3 region has 17 residues. Trimming cost V 4 bases and J 9 bases; bases outside gene matches: 12. CDR3 region: CASSSGGTSGVVGEQFF. In DNA, the CDR3 is TGTGCCAGCAGCTCAGGTGGGACTAGCGGGGTCGTCGGTGAGCAGTTCTTC.

This chain links TRBV20-1 with TRBJ2-5, with D uncertain. The CDR3 is 14 amino acids. The germline CDR1 and CDR2 sequences are DFQATT and SNEGSKA (reference sequence). Between the trimmed V and J ends, which lost 4 bases and 4 bases, there was a span of 16 bases. The DNA of the CDR3 is TGCAGTGCTATCCCGGGCCAAAAGGTAGAGACCCAGTACTTC. It is translated as CSAIPGQKVETQYF.

This clonotype was picked up many times. The chain employs TRBV4-2 and TRBJ1-6, with D perhaps TRBD1 (5 bases). CDR1 is LGHNA and CDR2 is YNFKEQ in the germline V gene. The V gene lost 0 bases and the J gene lost 8 bases, with 11 bases spanning the gap. The CDR3 spans 15 residues. CDR3: CASSQEGQGDSPLHF. The CDR3 nucleotides read TGTGCCAGCAGCCAAGAGGGGCAGGGAGATTCACCCCTCCACTTT.

The chain couples TRBV13 to TRBJ2-7; 8 bases line up with TRBD1. Trimming at V came to 5 bases and at J to 6 bases, leaving 6 bases not matched to a gene. Germline V gene data show CDR1 as PRHDT and CDR2 as FYEKMQ (reference sequence). The CDR3 is 13 residues long. CDR3: CASSVTTGGEQYF. CDR3 sequence (DNA): TGTGCCAGCAGCGTCACTACAGGGGGCGAGCAGTACTTC.

This chain uses TRBV2 with TRBJ2-7; 9 bases fit TRBD2. Trimming removed 0 bases from V and 0 bases from J; junction bases left unmatched: 9. CDR3 length: 18 amino acids. CDR1 is SNHLY and CDR2 is FYNNEI in the germline V gene. CDR3 bases: TGTGCCAGCAGTGAAGCGGAGGGACTAGCAGGACCCTCCTACGAGCAGTACTTC. The encoded protein is CASSEAEGLAGPSYEQYF.

This clonotype has only one observation. The rearrangement uses TRBV2 and TRBJ1-3, with a possible D match to TRBD1 (6 bases). This CDR3 has 16 amino acids. Deletions cut 4 bases from V and 1 base from J, with 14 bases between. Germline CDR1 SNHLY, CDR2 FYNNEI. DNA of the CDR3: TGTGCCAGCAGTGGAGTACAGGGTTGGTCTGGAAACACCATATATTTT. Residues: CASSGVQGWSGNTIYF. The full variable domain, rest sourced from reference TRBV2 and TRBJ1-3, is EPEVTQTPSHQVTQMGQEVILRCVPISNHLYFYWYRQILGQKVEFLVSFYNNEISEKSEIFDDQFSVERPDGSNFTLKIRSTKLEDSAMYFCASSGVQGWSGNTIYFGEGSWLTVV.

Ten or more counts support this clonotype. V is TRBV5-1 and J is TRBJ1-3; D ambiguous. The ends were cut back, 4 bases at V and 4 bases at J, with 12 bases in the middle. The CDR3 consists of 14 residues. CDR1 and CDR2 from the germline V gene are SGHRS and YFSETQ. DNA for the CDR3: TGCGCCAGCAGCCTGGTACTTGGGGGAAACACCATATATTTT. Protein product: CASSLVLGGNTIYF.

In this sample, this clonotype turned up once. The gene calls are TRBV20-1 and TRBJ2-1; 8 positions match TRBD2. The CDR3 sequence is 13 residues long. The V segment lost 6 bases and the J segment 12 bases; nucleotides outside the gene matches: 13. Germline lookup yields CDR1 DFQATT and CDR2 SNEGSKA (reference sequence). CDR3 DNA: TGCAGTGCACCCGGACTAGCAGGGGAGGGGCAGTTCTTC. Its translation: CSAPGLAGEGQFF.

The chain carries TRBV12-3 or TRBV12-4 and TRBJ1-2; weak D call: TRBD1 (6 bases). The CDR3 loop spans 14 amino acids. V lost 6 bases and J lost 1, with 12 bases in between. CDR3 sequence reads: CASRSQGRNYGYTF. CDR3 coding DNA: TGTGCCAGCAGGTCGCAGGGGCGTAACTATGGCTACACCTTC.

The gene calls are TRBV10-1 and TRBJ1-2; D not resolved. Trimming shortened V by 2 bases and J by 4 bases, and 11 bases separated the two germline ends. The length of the CDR3 is 14 residues. Per germline, CDR1 WNHNN and CDR2 SYGVQD (reference sequence). In nucleotides, the CDR3 is TGCGCCAGCAGTGAGCGAGGTCTCGGCTATGGCTACACCTTC. Protein product: CASSERGLGYGYTF.

This clonotype was found many times. V and J are TRBV5-1 and TRBJ1-4; 10 bases agree with TRBD1. CDR1 is SGHRS, CDR2 YFSETQ, per germline. The junction had 3 bases not matched to a gene; V was cut back by 4 bases and J by 6 bases. The CDR3 length is 14 residues. The CDR3 loop is CASSKGQGYEKLFF. In nucleotides, the CDR3 is TGCGCCAGCAGCAAGGGACAGGGGTATGAAAAACTGTTTTTT.

This clonotype showed up just once. The chain carries TRBV6-2 or TRBV6-3 and TRBJ1-5; no clear D. The V and J ends lost 1 base and 0 bases respectively, with 10 bases between them. This CDR3 contains 16 residues. CDR1 MNHEY and CDR2 SVGEGT come from the germline V gene. This CDR3 reads CASSYLSGDSNQPQHF. CDR3 nucleotide sequence: TGTGCCAGCAGTTACTTGTCTGGGGATAGCAATCAGCCCCAGCATTTT.

This sequence joins TRBV15 and TRBJ2-1, with 8 bases matching TRBD2. The germline V gene has CDR1 LNHNV and CDR2 YYDKDF (reference sequence). The V gene end was trimmed by 8 bases and the J gene end by 3 bases; junction bases not matched to a gene: 3. CDR3 size: 13 residues. DNA of the CDR3: TGTGCCACCCGGGGACTAGGCTACAATGAGCAGTTCTTC. It encodes CATRGLGYNEQFF.

The chain combines TRBV12-3 or TRBV12-4 with TRBJ1-1; D not resolved. The CDR3 spans 14 residues. V gave up 7 bases and J gave up 5 bases, with 17 bases separating them. CDR3 region: CASKSHSSLTEAFF. CDR3 coding DNA: TGTGCCAGCAAAAGCCACTCAAGCTTGACTGAAGCTTTCTTT.

The chain recombines TRBV15 with TRBJ1-4, with D hard to call. V was shortened by 4 bases and J by 7 bases, with 10 bases between the two germline ends. From germline, CDR1 is LNHNV and CDR2 YYDKDF (reference sequence). There are 13 residues in the CDR3. CDR3 DNA: TGTGCCACCAGCACAGATAACAGTGAAAAACTGTTTTTT. It is translated as CATSTDNSEKLFF.

Only a few counts were recorded for this clonotype. For the CDR3, the DNA is TGCAGTGCTAGAGATAAGCGGGGTCCCTACGAGCAGTACTTC. It translates to CSARDKRGPYEQYF. The chain carries TRBV20-1 and TRBJ2-7; the match to TRBD2 covers 7 bases. V lost 0 bases and J lost 2; bases outside the gene matches: 4. Germline V lookup: CDR1 DFQATT, CDR2 SNEGSKA (reference sequence). This CDR3 contains 14 residues.

At least ten counts were recorded for this clonotype. The J gene is TRBJ2-5, the V gene TRBV18, with D perhaps TRBD1 (5 bases). The germline CDR1 and CDR2 sequences are KGHSH and LQKENI. CDR3 length: 12 amino acids. Trimming took off 8 bases at V and 3 bases at J, with 10 bases between the two ends. The CDR3 nucleotides are TGTGCCAGCAGCCCCAGGGAAGAGACCCAGTACTTC. It is translated as CASSPREETQYF.

The chain carries TRBV10-3 and TRBJ2-3; D may be TRBD2 (5 bases). The CDR3 has 15 amino acids. Germline-derived CDR1 and CDR2 are ENHRY and SYGVKD. The V end was cut by 5 bases, the J end by 5 bases, with 17 bases between. The CDR3 reads CAISREERMGDTQYF. As DNA, the CDR3 is TGTGCCATCAGTCGAGAAGAGCGGATGGGAGATACGCAGTATTTT.

In this sample, this clonotype turned up many times. CDR3 region: CASSSRRELGYGYTF. As DNA, the CDR3 is TGTGCCAGCAGCTCACGCCGGGAACTGGGCTATGGCTACACCTTC. This chain connects TRBV13 to TRBJ1-2; no definite D call. The CDR3 sequence is 15 residues long. The V gene's germline CDR1 is PRHDT and CDR2 FYEKMQ (reference sequence). Trimming removed 4 bases at V and 4 bases at J, with 16 bases between.

This clonotype was seen many times. This rearrangement joins TRBV7-2 to TRBJ2-3; D ambiguous. The V gene lost 3 bases and the J gene lost 8 bases, with 9 bases spanning the gap. CDR1 is SGHTA and CDR2 is FQGNSA in the germline V gene. The CDR3 is made up of 12 amino acids. CDR3 amino acids: CASSFRLSTQYF. The DNA for the CDR3 is TGTGCCAGCAGCTTTAGACTGAGTACGCAGTATTTT.

In this sample, this clonotype turned up many times. This chain joins TRBV5-1 and TRBJ2-1; the match to TRBD2 covers 7 bases. The CDR3 sequence is 16 residues long. Germline V gives CDR1 SGHRS, CDR2 YFSETQ. With 5 bases clipped from V and 0 bases from J, the junction kept 8 bases outside the gene matches. CDR3 bases: TGCGCCAGCAGGAGAGCGGGAAGGAGCTCCTACAATGAGCAGTTCTTC. It specifies CASRRAGRSSYNEQFF.